These 11 T cell receptor beta chains share one sample of origin, sequenced in a study of blood T cells in healthy people across ages. Then a second PCR, running roughly 6 to 12 cycles, was carried out with a sample-barcoded 5' primer and a J-beta primer mix. TCRdb fed the 5' RACE reads into MiXCR, producing one record per CDR3 protein. Counted here are almost 1 million distinct CDR3 sequences, roughly 50% occurring once; the ten biggest clones make up about 21%. The sample comprised blood. These receptor sequences come from a woman aged 55-69 years in good health.

The chain uses TRBV7-8 and TRBJ2-7; tentative D call: TRBD2 (6 bases). Between the trimmed V and J ends, which lost 4 bases and 5 bases, there was a span of 18 bases. There are 15 residues in the CDR3. In germline, CDR1 is SGHVS, CDR2 FQNEAQ. For the CDR3, the DNA is TGTGCCAGCAGCTCCCTCCGGGGGAGACGGGACGAGCAGTACTTC. Protein: CASSSLRGRRDEQYF.

The chain links TRBV12-3 or TRBV12-4 to TRBJ1-2; no reliable D call. V was trimmed by 3 bases and J by 8 bases, leaving 10 bases between them. The CDR3 has 12 amino acids. The CDR3 nucleotides are TGTGCCAGCAGTTTTAGAGCCGAGGGCTACACCTTC. It is translated as CASSFRAEGYTF.

This rearrangement joins TRBV4-1 to TRBJ2-1; 14 bases line up with TRBD2. This CDR3 spans 20 amino acids. Trimming at V came to 5 bases and at J to 1 base, leaving 13 bases not matched to a gene. Germline CDR1 is MGHRA and CDR2 is YSYEKL. The CDR3 nucleotides are TGCGCCAGCAGCATATACGGGACTAGCGGGAGAAAGGTTTCCTACAATGAGCAGTTCTTC. Protein sequence: CASSIYGTSGRKVSYNEQFF.

On this clonotype: Germline is not matched at one junction end, which may reflect a read error. The chain employs TRBV5-1 and TRBJ2-1, with D possibly matching TRBD1 (5 bases). Germline CDR1 and CDR2: SGHRS and YFSETQ. CDR3 length: 15 amino acids. CDR3 bases: TGCGCCAGCAGCAAAACTCAGGTGGTGGACAACGAGCAGTTCTTC. It specifies CASSKTQVVDNEQFF.

The V gene is TRBV10-2, the J gene TRBJ2-7, with 13 positions matching TRBD2. V trimming: 7 bases; J trimming: 6 bases; junction bases outside the gene matches: 9. The germline V gene encodes CDR1 WSHSY and CDR2 SAAADI. The CDR3 runs 15 residues. CDR3 amino acids: CASTTGLAGDGEQYF. As DNA, the CDR3 is TGCGCCAGCACTACCGGACTAGCGGGAGACGGCGAGCAGTACTTC.

The chain links TRBV27 to TRBJ2-1; D perhaps matches TRBD2 (6 bases). The CDR3 is made up of 15 amino acids. Germline V gene sequence: CDR1 MNHEY, CDR2 SMNVEV (reference sequence). Trimming took off 4 bases at V and 4 bases at J, with 14 bases between the two ends. CDR3 amino acids: CASSSLGTGYNEQFF. The DNA of the CDR3 is TGTGCCAGCAGTTCCCTCGGGACTGGTTACAATGAGCAGTTCTTC.

This clonotype showed up many times. The chain has TRBV12-3 or TRBV12-4 and TRBJ2-3; D gene unclear. The CDR3 totals 12 residues. Between the trimmed V and J ends, which lost 2 bases and 6 bases, there was a span of 6 bases. The CDR3: CASSLRRDTQYF. As DNA, the CDR3 is TGTGCCAGCAGTTTAAGGCGGGATACGCAGTATTTT.

This clonotype was found once. The CDR3 protein is CSAPGHASTDTQYF. For the CDR3, the DNA is TGCAGTGCTCCAGGACACGCTAGCACAGATACGCAGTATTTT. This chain links TRBV20-1 with TRBJ2-3, with D tentatively TRBD1 (5 bases). Germline V gene data show CDR1 as DFQATT and CDR2 as SNEGSKA (reference sequence). Deletions cut 5 bases from V and 0 bases from J, with 12 bases between. The CDR3 extends over 14 amino acids.

The CDR3 is CASSLARGRETQYF. The CDR3 DNA reads as TGTGCCAGCAGTTTGGCGAGGGGACGAGAGACCCAGTACTTC. The V call is TRBV7-2, the J call TRBJ2-5; D tentatively fits TRBD1 or TRBD2 (5 bases each). Trimming stripped 6 bases from V and 4 bases from J, with 15 bases between. This CDR3 region has 14 residues. The V gene's germline CDR1 is SGHTA and CDR2 FQGNSA.

This chain joins TRBV7-9 and TRBJ2-3; TRBD2 matches at 8 bases. CDR3 length: 17 residues. Germline CDR1 is SEHNR and CDR2 is FQNEAQ (reference sequence). The V gene end was trimmed by 2 bases and the J gene end by 0 bases; junction bases not matched to a gene: 7. CDR3 nucleotides: TGTGCCAGCAGCTTAATTGGGACTAGGGATAGCACAGATACGCAGTATTTT. Residues: CASSLIGTRDSTDTQYF.

This clonotype was counted between two and nine times. The chain has TRBV7-8 and TRBJ1-2, with D hard to call. Germline CDR1 and CDR2: SGHVS and FQNEAQ. The germline V and J ends were trimmed by 1 base and 7 bases, with 7 bases remaining between them. The CDR3 sequence is 12 residues long. DNA for the CDR3: TGTGCCAGCAGCTTAGTGGGCTCTGGCTACACCTTC. It yields the protein CASSLVGSGYTF.